The 26 T cell receptor beta chains in this list originate from one sample, sequenced in a study of T cells in tuberculosis listed by TCRdb under 2018. The library was prepared using the immunoSEQ multiplex PCR assay. The table was pulled from immuneACCESS by TCRdb, which kept in-frame rearrangements only. Such tables lose some clones; where checked, under half of the loss comes from unresolved V genes, and the rest has no known cause. The sample table holds some 30,000 clones, of which about 82% were seen once. Jointly, the top ten make up 4% to 6.5% of the sample. What the time point label conveys for this sample: new active TB diagnosis, blood taken before or within 7 days of starting treatment. The source was PBMCs, collected at tuberculosis diagnosis. These receptor sequences come from an adult with tuberculosis.

The gene calls are TRBV4-1 and TRBJ2-1, with D maybe TRBD2 (6 bases). Per germline, CDR1 MGHRA and CDR2 YSYEKL. This CDR3 comprises 16 residues. V was pared by 0 bases and J by 7 bases, with 16 bases between. CDR3 nucleotides: TGCGCCAGCAGCCAAGATCGGACGGGAGCTTGGAATGAGCAGTTCTTC. It codes for CASSQDRTGAWNEQFF.

This clone occurred a few times. The chain links TRBV18 to TRBJ2-1; D possibly corresponds to TRBD2 (5 bases). CDR1 KGHSH and CDR2 LQKENI come from the germline V gene. This CDR3 is 19 amino acids long. Trimming left V 2 bases short and J 3 bases short, with 23 bases between. The CDR3 DNA follows: TGTGCCAGCTCACCATATAAGACTCTAGCTGCGTCGCACTACAATGAGCAGTTCTTC. Amino acids: CASSPYKTLAASHYNEQFF.

A single count supports this clone. This rearrangement joins TRBV6-6 to TRBJ2-1; TRBD2 agrees at 11 bases. The CDR3 loop spans 12 amino acids. Germline CDR1 reads MNHNY; CDR2 reads SVGAGI (reference sequence). The V segment lost 4 bases and the J segment 14 bases; nucleotides outside the gene matches: 4. CDR3 nucleotides: TGTGCCAGCAGTTCCTTGACTAGCGGGGAGTTCTTC. This codes for CASSSLTSGEFF.

This clone was seen only once. The rearrangement links TRBV2 to TRBJ2-1; possibly TRBD2 for D (5 bases). The CDR3 runs to 13 residues. Trimming shortened V by 7 bases and J by 4 bases, and 11 bases separated the two germline ends. Per the germline V gene, CDR1 is SNHLY and CDR2 is FYNNEI. The CDR3 reads CASMERVYNEQFF. The CDR3 nucleotides are TGTGCCAGCATGGAGAGGGTATACAATGAGCAGTTCTTC.

This sequence joins TRBV5-4 and TRBJ1-2, with 12 nucleotides matching TRBD1. Germline trimming cut 4 bases from V and 3 bases from J; bases unmatched to any gene: 10. Germline V lookup: CDR1 SGHNT, CDR2 YYREEE (reference sequence). The CDR3 totals 17 residues. In DNA form, the CDR3 reads TGTGCCAGCAGCGTCCGGGACAGGGGGCCGGATCACTATGGCTACACCTTC. The encoded protein is CASSVRDRGPDHYGYTF.

The J gene is TRBJ2-2, the V gene TRBV4-1, with TRBD2 as a possible D gene (5 bases). The CDR3 is 14 residues long. CDR1 and CDR2 from the germline V gene are MGHRA and YSYEKL. V lost 1 base and J 4 bases, leaving 7 bases between the germline ends. CDR3 in amino acids: CASSQGAATGELFF. The CDR3 bases are TGCGCCAGCAGCCAAGGAGCGGCCACCGGGGAGCTGTTTTTT.

V and J are TRBV6-1 and TRBJ2-5; 13 bases match TRBD2. The CDR3 has 15 residues. The ends lost 7 bases at V and 5 bases at J; junction bases unmatched: 7. Germline values: CDR1 MNHNS, CDR2 SASEGT. CDR3: CASTELAGGEETQYF. CDR3 DNA: TGTGCCAGCACCGAACTAGCGGGGGGGGAGGAGACCCAGTACTTC.

The V gene is TRBV18, the J gene TRBJ1-3, with TRBD1 matching 11 bases. V shed 6 bases and J 0 bases; nucleotides not matched to a gene: 7. Germline V CDR1 and CDR2: KGHSH, LQKENI. The CDR3 spans 17 residues. CDR3 loop: CASSRTGGESSGNTIYF. CDR3 sequence (DNA): TGTGCCAGCTCGCGGACAGGGGGCGAGAGCTCTGGAAACACCATATATTTT. The variable domain in full, with the rest retrieved from reference TRBV18 and TRBJ1-3, is NAGVMQNPRHLVRRRGQEARLRCSPMKGHSHVYWYRQLPEEGLKFMVYLQKENIIDESGMPKERFSAEFPKEGPSILRIQQVVRGDSAAYFCASSRTGGESSGNTIYFGEGSWLTVV.

This chain links TRBV6-4 with TRBJ2-7, with TRBD1 identical over 7 bases. The ends lost 7 bases at V and 3 bases at J; junction bases unmatched: 6. This CDR3 region has 13 residues. Germline CDR1 MRHNA, CDR2 SNTAGT. CDR3 residues: CASTLRDSYEQYF. CDR3 nucleotides: TGTGCCAGCACCCTCCGGGACAGCTACGAGCAGTACTTC.

The gene calls are TRBV18 and TRBJ2-6; D perhaps matches TRBD2 (6 bases). The length of the CDR3 is 16 residues. Germline CDR1 KGHSH, CDR2 LQKENI. V lost 2 bases, J lost 0 bases, and 8 bases lay in between. Written as DNA, the CDR3 is TGTGCCAGCTCACCAGGAGGGAGCTCTGGGGCCAACGTCCTGACTTTC. Residues: CASSPGGSSGANVLTF.

The V and J genes are TRBV19 and TRBJ2-5; 14 bases are a match to TRBD2. Looked up from germline, CDR1 is LNHDA and CDR2 is SQIVND (reference sequence). The CDR3 is 15 amino acids. J lost 5 bases, V lost 1 base, and 0 bases had no gene match. CDR3 in amino acids: CASSIGTSGRETQYF. The CDR3 DNA is TGTGCCAGTAGTATAGGGACTAGCGGGAGGGAGACCCAGTACTTC.

The V and J genes are TRBV6-5 and TRBJ1-3; no definite D call. Germline V gives CDR1 MNHEY, CDR2 SVGAGI. Trimming took 0 bases from V and 0 from J, leaving 6 bases between them. The CDR3 runs to 15 residues. Here the CDR3 DNA reads TGTGCCAGCAGTTACTCGGTTAGCTCTGGAAACACCATATATTTT. This codes for CASSYSVSSGNTIYF.

The chain uses TRBV27 and TRBJ2-7; D possibly corresponds to TRBD2 (6 bases). CDR1 and CDR2 (germline): MNHEY, SMNVEV (reference sequence). This CDR3 is built from 14 residues. Trimming removed 0 bases at V and 2 bases at J, with 8 bases between. Here the CDR3 reads CASSLSRGPYEQYF. Written as DNA, the CDR3 is TGTGCCAGCAGTTTATCGCGGGGCCCCTACGAGCAGTACTTC.

The rearrangement joins TRBV4-1 to TRBJ2-1; 10 bases map to TRBD1. CDR3 size: 14 residues. CDR1 is MGHRA, CDR2 YSYEKL, per germline. The J segment lost 4 bases and the V segment lost 4 bases, leaving 1 base of the junction unmatched. The CDR3 reads CASSRTGGYNEQFF. The CDR3 region has the DNA TGCGCCAGCAGCCGGACAGGGGGGTACAATGAGCAGTTCTTC.

The chain combines TRBV7-8 with TRBJ2-7, with 9 nucleotides matching TRBD2. Germline CDR1 and CDR2: SGHVS and FQNEAQ. The V gene end was trimmed by 4 bases and the J gene end by 3 bases; junction bases not matched to a gene: 10. This CDR3 contains 16 residues. CDR3 residues: CASSSVAGEAIYEQYF. The CDR3 nucleotides are TGTGCCAGCAGCTCCGTAGCGGGAGAGGCAATCTACGAGCAGTACTTC.

The chain couples TRBV9 to TRBJ2-3; maybe TRBD2 (5 bases). CDR3 length equals 14 residues. V lost 5 bases, J lost 2 bases, and 12 bases lay in between. Germline V gives CDR1 SGDLS, CDR2 YYNGEE. The CDR3 loop reads CASSRSAITDTQYF. CDR3 coding DNA: TGTGCCAGCAGTCGTAGCGCCATCACAGATACGCAGTATTTT. The full variable domain, rest sourced from reference TRBV9 and TRBJ2-3, is DSGVTQTPKHLITATGQRVTLRCSPRSGDLSVYWYQQSLDQGLQFLIQYYNGEERAKGNILERFSAQQFPDLHSELNLSSLELGDSALYFCASSRSAITDTQYFGPGTRLTVL.

This rearrangement joins TRBV25-1 to TRBJ2-7; TRBD2 is a possible D gene (5 bases). Looked up from germline, CDR1 is MGHDK and CDR2 is SYGVNS. This CDR3 is built from 14 residues. Trimming removed 2 bases from V and 2 bases from J, with 10 bases in between. DNA for the CDR3: TGTGCCAGCAGTGAAATCGGGATTGCCTACGAGCAGTACTTC. Amino acid sequence: CASSEIGIAYEQYF.

V and J are TRBV30 and TRBJ2-3; 13 positions match TRBD2. Trimming took 3 bases from V and 6 from J; bases not matched to a gene: 9. The length of the CDR3 is 16 residues. CDR1 is GTSNPN and CDR2 is SVGIG in the germline V gene (reference sequence). The CDR3 reads CAWSSGLAGPQDTQYF. The CDR3 region has the DNA TGTGCCTGGAGCTCGGGACTAGCGGGGCCTCAGGATACGCAGTATTTT.

The chain carries TRBV10-1 and TRBJ2-2; TRBD2 agrees at 7 bases. The germline V gene has CDR1 WNHNN and CDR2 SYGVQD (reference sequence). The CDR3 spans 17 residues. V was pared by 4 bases and J by 7 bases, with 15 bases of the junction left unmatched. The CDR3 loop reads CASSGPSWGRGLGELFF. The DNA for the CDR3 is TGCGCCAGCAGTGGCCCGAGTTGGGGGAGGGGACTCGGGGAGCTGTTTTTT.

The CDR3 coding sequence is TGCGCCAGCAGCCAAGTTTTAGTACAGGGGGCGTCTGGCTACACCTTC. This gives the protein CASSQVLVQGASGYTF. The J gene is TRBJ1-2, the V gene TRBV4-1; 9 bases fit TRBD1. The trim removed 1 base at V and 7 bases at J, leaving 10 bases unmatched. The CDR3 loop spans 16 amino acids. The germline CDR1 and CDR2 sequences are MGHRA and YSYEKL.

This sequence joins TRBV7-3 and TRBJ2-3, with D maybe TRBD2 (6 bases). The CDR3 sequence is 13 residues long. Deletions cut 0 bases from V and 6 bases from J, with 7 bases between. CDR1 is SGHTA, CDR2 FQGTGA, per germline. The CDR3 DNA follows: TGTGCCAGCAGCTTAACTAGCGGCGATACGCAGTATTTT. This encodes CASSLTSGDTQYF.

The gene calls are TRBV28 and TRBJ1-5, with 8 bases matching TRBD1. The CDR3 is made up of 18 amino acids. J was trimmed by 0 bases and V by 5 bases; bases with no gene match: 12. Germline assignment: CDR1 MDHEN and CDR2 SYDVKM. DNA of the CDR3: TGTGCCAGCAGTACTAACCCGGGACAGGACTTTAGCAATCAGCCCCAGCATTTT. This gives the protein CASSTNPGQDFSNQPQHF.

The rearrangement links TRBV5-1 to TRBJ1-1; TRBD1 agrees at 7 bases. CDR3 length equals 14 residues. After removal of 6 bases from V and 0 bases from J, the junction contained 5 bases not matched to a gene. CDR1 is SGHRS, CDR2 YFSETQ, per germline. CDR3: CASMQGVMNTEAFF. For the CDR3, the DNA is TGCGCCAGCATGCAGGGGGTCATGAACACTGAAGCTTTCTTT.

V gene TRBV25-1 combines with J gene TRBJ2-7; TRBD2 aligns across 8 bases. The V gene end was trimmed by 3 bases and the J gene end by 3 bases; junction bases not matched to a gene: 10. The V gene's germline CDR1 is MGHDK and CDR2 SYGVNS. The CDR3 covers 16 residues. CDR3 region: CASSENSLAGFYEQYF. The CDR3 coding sequence is TGTGCCAGCAGTGAGAATAGCCTAGCGGGCTTCTACGAGCAGTACTTC.

In nucleotides, the CDR3 is TGCGCCAGCAGTGAGTCGGAGACAGTCTACAATGAGCAGTTCTTC. It codes for CASSESETVYNEQFF. This chain uses TRBV10-2 with TRBJ2-1, with D perhaps matching TRBD1 (5 bases). With 0 bases removed from V and 3 bases from J, the gap between germline ends came to 9 bases. This CDR3 has 15 residues. From germline, CDR1 is WSHSY and CDR2 SAAADI.

The V gene is TRBV2, the J gene TRBJ2-5; 14 bases fit TRBD2. The CDR3 runs to 15 residues. Germline assignment: CDR1 SNHLY and CDR2 FYNNEI. Trimming cost V 8 bases and J 5 bases; bases outside gene matches: 7. CDR3 residues: CASRAGLAGEETQYF. CDR3 DNA: TGTGCCAGCCGGGCGGGACTAGCGGGGGAGGAGACCCAGTACTTC.